This is a list of T cell receptor beta chains from one sample in a study of T-cell reconstitution after alpha-beta-depleted transplantation in children. MiXCR, run by TCRdb on the PCR reads, gives a single entry per CDR3 protein. The table records over 300,000 distinct CDR3 sequences, 10% of them present only once. The sequences come from PBMCs from the stem cell graft donor, collected from the stem cell graft. The source is a human donor who donated a stem cell graft to a child with acute lymphoblastic leukemia. CDR3s include the opening cysteine and the closing phenylalanine or tryptophan. The order of the fields is V gene, clone size, CDR3 protein. Expanded clones get a size class; other rows say once, few or many, or leave the size out.

TRBV7-9	few	CASSGRVHTGELFF
TRBV27	few	CASSSGTAYYNSPLHF
TRBV6-4	.	CASTKTAGGELFF
TRBV28	.	CATLLAFPYNEQFF
TRBV5-1	.	CASSLGTGIGNTEAFF
TRBV27	.	CASNLRLARNTDTQYF
TRBV5-5	.	CASSLIYSGTGAAYEQYF
TRBV6-1	few	CASSEFLLYRGVNEQYF
TRBV6-4	.	CASSETGGSYNEQFF
TRBV7-9	few	CASSPQPSEYF
TRBV5-1	few	CASSSTWETQYF
TRBV4-2	.	CASSQGVGYNEQFF
TRBV28	.	CASTYHRVSAQRAYNEQFF
TRBV10-3	few	CAISGVENTEAFF
TRBV12-3/TRBV12-4	.	CASRPGALFSEKLFF
TRBV11-3	many	CASSPTSAETQYF
TRBV28	many	CASSSTHWTEAFF
TRBV5-6	.	CASSLTRNEQFF
TRBV12-3/TRBV12-4	.	CASSLPGSGETQYF
TRBV30	.	CAWSTRWPQDTEAFF
TRBV5-1	.	CASSLEAGGGYTF
TRBV14	.	CASHPSGGGWTQYF
TRBV24-1	.	CATSDFGIPDTQYF
TRBV12-3/TRBV12-4	.	CASSLGINNSPLHF
TRBV6-2/TRBV6-3	.	CATRSERISYEQYF
TRBV28	many	CASSLRGRGRDEAFF
TRBV20-1	.	CSARLVNEQFF
TRBV2	.	CASRQENQPQHF
TRBV7-9	.	CASSFGQGAGETQYF
TRBV28	many	CASSSPRDTDTQYF
TRBV5-1	many	CASSRQGVDEKLFF
TRBV18	.	CASSPPIGQGSYSYEQYF
TRBV29-1	few	CSVRTGGPEQYF
TRBV4-2	few	CASSQSRSRTSVYEQYF
TRBV12-3/TRBV12-4	.	CASNPGQKNTEAFF
TRBV5-6	many	CASSRTRGNEQFF
TRBV5-1	.	CASADPGGDIQETQYF
TRBV11-1	few	CASETDSQETQYF
TRBV28	few	CASSLPIAGGLGNEQYF
TRBV20-1	few	CSARDNSGHSYNEQFF
TRBV9	few	CASSVGKRGAVEQFF
TRBV4-2	few	CASSQDSAGYEKLFF
TRBV20-1	few	CSARDLAGGNNEQFF
TRBV6-5	.	CASSYGPRTGETGYTF